This TCR beta chain appears in the sequencing data of a study of T cell responses to AZD1222 COVID-19 vaccine. Study-wide points: Recipients of AZD1222 seropositive at baseline numbered only 5 or 6.

Data came from immunoSEQ multiplex PCR; TCRdb stores just in-frame clones and leaves some out. The table shows over 75,000 clones, with around 87% occurring only once. The V and J ends lost 6 bases and 0 bases respectively, with 9 bases between them. The germline V gene encodes CDR1 WSHSY and CDR2 SAAADI. The CDR3 consists of 14 residues. Concerning this clone itself: The antigen remains unidentified.

The TCR comes from an adult in good health. Sequenced material: peripheral blood, taken on day 0 of AZD1222 vaccination. The rearrangement links TRBV10-2 to TRBJ1-5; D remains ambiguous. In nucleotides, the CDR3 is TGCGCCAGCAGCCCAACAGATAGCAATCAGCCCCAGCATTTT. Translated: CASSPTDSNQPQHF.